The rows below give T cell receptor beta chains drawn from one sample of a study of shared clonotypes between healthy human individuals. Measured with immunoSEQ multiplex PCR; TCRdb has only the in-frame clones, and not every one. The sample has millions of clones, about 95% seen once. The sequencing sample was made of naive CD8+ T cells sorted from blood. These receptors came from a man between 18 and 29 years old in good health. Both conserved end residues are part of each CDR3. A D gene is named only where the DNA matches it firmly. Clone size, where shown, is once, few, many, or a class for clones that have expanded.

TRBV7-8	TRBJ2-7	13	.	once	CASSPMRDDEQYF	TGTGCCAGCAGCCCGATGCGGGACGACGAGCAGTACTTC
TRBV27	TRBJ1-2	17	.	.	CASSLLPVGLPSEGYTF	TGTGCCAGCAGTTTACTGCCCGTCGGGTTGCCGTCGGAGGGCTACACCTTC
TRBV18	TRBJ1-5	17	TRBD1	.	CASSRARQGDSNQPQHF	TGTGCCAGCTCACGAGCAAGACAGGGGGATAGCAATCAGCCCCAGCATTTT
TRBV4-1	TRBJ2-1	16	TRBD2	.	CASSQGWEGTLYEQFF	TGCGCCAGCAGCCAAGGGTGGGAGGGCACTTTATATGAGCAGTTCTTC
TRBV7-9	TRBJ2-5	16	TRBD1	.	CASRAQGALGQETQYF	TGTGCCAGCAGAGCCCAGGGGGCGTTGGGCCAAGAGACCCAGTACTTC
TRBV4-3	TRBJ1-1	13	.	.	CASSLRGNTEAFF	TGCGCCAGCAGCCTCCGAGGCAACACTGAAGCTTTCTTT
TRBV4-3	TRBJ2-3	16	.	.	CASSQEGGGLTDTQYF	TGCGCCAGCAGCCAAGAGGGCGGCGGCCTCACAGATACGCAGTATTTT
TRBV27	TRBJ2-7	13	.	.	CASSPGSSYEQYF	TGTGCCAGCAGCCCCGGGAGCTCCTACGAGCAGTACTTC
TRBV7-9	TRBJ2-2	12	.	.	CASSPGGGELFF	TGTGCCAGCAGCCCCGGTGGCGGGGAGCTGTTTTTT
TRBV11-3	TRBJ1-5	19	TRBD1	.	CASSRAGTGSQYSNQPQHF	TGTGCCAGCAGCCGAGCCGGGACAGGATCTCAGTATAGCAATCAGCCCCAGCATTTT
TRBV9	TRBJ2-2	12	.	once	CASSVSPGELFF	TGTGCCAGCAGCGTCTCCCCCGGGGAGCTGTTTTTT
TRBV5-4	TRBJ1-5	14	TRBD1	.	CASSGGQGNQPQHF	TGTGCCAGCAGCGGGGGACAGGGGAATCAGCCCCAGCATTTT
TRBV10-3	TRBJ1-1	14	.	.	CAISSDRPNTEAFF	TGTGCCATCAGCAGCGACAGACCGAACACTGAAGCTTTCTTT
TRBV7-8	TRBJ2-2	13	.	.	CASTPWETGELFF	TGTGCCAGCACCCCCTGGGAAACCGGGGAGCTGTTTTTT
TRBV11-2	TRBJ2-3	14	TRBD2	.	CASTLAGVTDTQYF	TGTGCCAGCACCCTAGCGGGGGTCACAGATACGCAGTATTTT
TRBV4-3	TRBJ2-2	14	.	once	CASSQDRYQGELFF	TGCGCCAGCAGCCAAGATCGGTACCAAGGGGAGCTGTTTTTT
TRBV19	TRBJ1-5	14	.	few	CASSIRDSNQPQHF	TGTGCCAGTAGTATCCGAGATAGCAATCAGCCCCAGCATTTT
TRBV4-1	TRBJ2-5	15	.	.	CASSQDRSGQETQYF	TGCGCCAGCAGCCAAGATAGGAGCGGCCAAGAGACCCAGTACTTC
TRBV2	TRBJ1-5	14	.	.	CASSDQTRDQPQHF	TGTGCCAGCAGTGATCAGACGAGGGATCAGCCCCAGCATTTT
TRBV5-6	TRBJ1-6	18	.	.	CASSTSDRQSSYNSPLHF	TGTGCCAGCAGTACCTCGGACCGTCAGAGCTCCTATAATTCACCCCTCCACTTT
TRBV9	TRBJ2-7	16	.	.	CASSVSGAQVPYEQYF	TGTGCCAGCAGCGTAAGTGGGGCGCAGGTCCCATACGAGCAGTACTTC
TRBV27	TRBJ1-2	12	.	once	CASTSPPECYTF	TGTGCCAGCACCTCACCCCCCGAATGCTACACCTTC
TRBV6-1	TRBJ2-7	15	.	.	CASSEGLAPAYEQYF	TGTGCCAGCAGTGAAGGACTCGCCCCCGCCTACGAGCAGTACTTC
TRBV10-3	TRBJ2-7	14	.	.	CAISPPHPRYEQYF	TGTGCCATCAGTCCACCTCACCCAAGATACGAGCAGTACTTC
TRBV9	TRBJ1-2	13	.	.	CASSVEWNYGYTF	TGTGCCAGCAGCGTAGAATGGAACTATGGCTACACCTTC
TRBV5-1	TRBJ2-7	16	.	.	CASSLEAGASSYEQYF	TGCGCCAGCAGCTTGGAGGCAGGGGCTTCATCCTACGAGCAGTACTTC
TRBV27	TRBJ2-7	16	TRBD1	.	CASSGGSGTGRDEQYF	TGTGCCAGCAGTGGGGGGTCCGGGACAGGGAGGGATGAGCAGTACTTC
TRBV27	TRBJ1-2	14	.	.	CASSLSGRHYGYTF	TGTGCCAGCAGTTTATCCGGACGGCACTATGGCTACACCTTC
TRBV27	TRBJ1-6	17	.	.	CASSLLGPQLYNSPLHF	TGTGCCAGCAGTTTATTGGGCCCGCAACTCTATAATTCACCCCTCCACTTT
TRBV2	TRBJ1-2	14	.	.	CASSDWGGDYGYTF	TGTGCCAGCAGTGACTGGGGAGGGGACTATGGCTACACCTTC
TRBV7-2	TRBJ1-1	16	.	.	CASSLALWGLNTEAFF	TGTGCCAGCAGCTTAGCGCTCTGGGGATTGAACACTGAAGCTTTCTTT
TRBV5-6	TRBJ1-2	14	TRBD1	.	CASSSGQGYYGYTF	TGTGCCAGCAGCTCAGGACAGGGTTACTATGGCTACACCTTC
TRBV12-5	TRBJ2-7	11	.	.	CASGLAYEQYF	TGTGCTAGTGGTTTGGCTTACGAGCAGTACTTC
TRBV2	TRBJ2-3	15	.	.	CAISGAGDQPDTQYF	TGTGCCATCAGCGGGGCAGGGGATCAACCAGATACGCAGTATTTT
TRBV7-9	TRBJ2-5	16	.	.	CASSPRIGGRQETQYF	TGTGCCAGCAGCCCCCGGATTGGGGGTCGGCAAGAGACCCAGTACTTC
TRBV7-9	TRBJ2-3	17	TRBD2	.	CASSSALAEQLTDTQYF	TGTGCCAGCAGTTCGGCCCTAGCGGAGCAACTCACAGATACGCAGTATTTT
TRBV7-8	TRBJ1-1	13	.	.	CASSLEWTPEAFF	TGTGCCAGCAGCTTAGAATGGACCCCCGAAGCTTTCTTT
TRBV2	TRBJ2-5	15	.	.	CASRDLDRGEETQYF	TGTGCCAGCAGGGACCTAGACAGAGGGGAAGAGACCCAGTACTTC
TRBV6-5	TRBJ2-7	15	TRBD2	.	CASSYLAGGSYEQYF	TGTGCCAGCAGTTACTTGGCGGGGGGCTCCTACGAGCAGTACTTC
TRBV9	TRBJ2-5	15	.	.	CASSPRGATQETQYF	TGTGCCAGCAGCCCCCGTGGGGCAACCCAAGAGACCCAGTACTTC
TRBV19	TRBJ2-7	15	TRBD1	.	CASSPSGTVSYEQYF	TGTGCCAGTAGCCCTTCCGGGACAGTTTCCTACGAGCAGTACTTC
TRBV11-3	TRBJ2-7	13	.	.	CASSLGHLYEQYF	TGTGCCAGCAGCTTAGGGCACCTCTACGAGCAGTACTTC
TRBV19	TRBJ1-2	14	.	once	CASSIGRDFYGYTF	TGTGCCAGTAGTATTGGCCGCGATTTCTATGGCTACACCTTC
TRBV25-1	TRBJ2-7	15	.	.	CASSGFNSLPYEQYF	TGTGCCAGCAGTGGGTTTAACAGTCTACCCTACGAGCAGTACTTC
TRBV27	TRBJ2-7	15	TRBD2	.	CASSLGAGITYEQYF	TGTGCCAGCAGTTTAGGAGCGGGGATTACCTACGAGCAGTACTTC
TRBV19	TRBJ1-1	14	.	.	CASSRTREGTEAFF	TGTGCCAGTAGCCGTACCAGGGAGGGCACTGAAGCTTTCTTT
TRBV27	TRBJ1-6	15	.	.	CASSPISSYNSPLHF	TGTGCCAGCAGTCCGATCAGCTCCTATAATTCACCCCTCCACTTT
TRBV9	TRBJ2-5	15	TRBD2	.	CASNPGLAGGETQYF	TGTGCCAGCAACCCGGGACTAGCGGGAGGAGAGACCCAGTACTTC
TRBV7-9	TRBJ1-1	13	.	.	CASSFPGGIEAFF	TGTGCCAGCAGCTTCCCTGGAGGGATTGAAGCTTTCTTT
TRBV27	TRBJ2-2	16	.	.	CASSLDRGSRVGELFF	TGTGCCAGCAGTTTAGATCGAGGGAGTCGGGTCGGGGAGCTGTTTTTT
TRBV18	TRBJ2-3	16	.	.	CASSPPRGTGTDTQYF	TGTGCCAGCTCACCTCCTAGGGGTACGGGCACAGATACGCAGTATTTT
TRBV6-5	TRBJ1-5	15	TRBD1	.	CASRPGQGDNQPQHF	TGTGCCAGCAGACCGGGACAGGGTGACAATCAGCCCCAGCATTTT
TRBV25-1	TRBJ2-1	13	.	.	CASSEGFDNEQFF	TGTGCCAGCAGTGAGGGGTTCGACAATGAGCAGTTCTTC
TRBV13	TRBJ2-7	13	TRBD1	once	CASSFEGAGEQYF	TGTGCCAGCAGCTTCGAGGGGGCGGGCGAGCAGTACTTC